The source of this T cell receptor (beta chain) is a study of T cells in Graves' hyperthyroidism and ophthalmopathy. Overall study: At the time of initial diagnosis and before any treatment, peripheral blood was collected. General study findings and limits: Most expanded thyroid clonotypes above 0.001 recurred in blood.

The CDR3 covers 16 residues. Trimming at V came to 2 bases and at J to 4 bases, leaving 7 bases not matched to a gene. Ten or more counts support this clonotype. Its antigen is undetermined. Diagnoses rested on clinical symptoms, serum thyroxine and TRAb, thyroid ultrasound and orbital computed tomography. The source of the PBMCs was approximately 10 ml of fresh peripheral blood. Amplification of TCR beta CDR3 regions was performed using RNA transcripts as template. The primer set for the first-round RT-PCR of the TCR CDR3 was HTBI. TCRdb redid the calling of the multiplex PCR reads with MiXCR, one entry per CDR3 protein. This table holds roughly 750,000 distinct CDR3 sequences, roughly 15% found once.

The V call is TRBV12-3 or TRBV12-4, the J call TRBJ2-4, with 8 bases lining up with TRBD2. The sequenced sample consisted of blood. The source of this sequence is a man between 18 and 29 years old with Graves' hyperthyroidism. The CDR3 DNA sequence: TGTGCCAGCAGTTTACGGACGGGAGGGGGAAAAAACATTCAGTACTTC. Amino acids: CASSLRTGGGKNIQYF.